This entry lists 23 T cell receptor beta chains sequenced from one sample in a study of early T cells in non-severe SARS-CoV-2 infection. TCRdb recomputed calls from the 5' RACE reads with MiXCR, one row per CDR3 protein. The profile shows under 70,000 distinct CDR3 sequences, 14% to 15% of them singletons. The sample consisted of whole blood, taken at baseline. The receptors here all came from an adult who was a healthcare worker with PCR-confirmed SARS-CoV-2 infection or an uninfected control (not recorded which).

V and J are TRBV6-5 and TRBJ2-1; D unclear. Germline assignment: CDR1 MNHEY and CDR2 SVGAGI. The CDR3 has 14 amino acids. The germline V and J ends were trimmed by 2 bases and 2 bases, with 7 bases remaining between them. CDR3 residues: CASSYSLAYNEQFF. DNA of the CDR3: TGTGCCAGCAGTTACAGCCTCGCCTACAATGAGCAGTTCTTC.

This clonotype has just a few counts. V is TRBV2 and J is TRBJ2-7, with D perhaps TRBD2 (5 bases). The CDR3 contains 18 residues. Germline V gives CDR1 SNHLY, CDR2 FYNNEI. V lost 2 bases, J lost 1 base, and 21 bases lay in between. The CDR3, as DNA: TGTGCCAGCAGTGAAACTTGGCAGGAGGCAGTGCGTTCCTACGAGCAGTACTTC. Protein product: CASSETWQEAVRSYEQYF.

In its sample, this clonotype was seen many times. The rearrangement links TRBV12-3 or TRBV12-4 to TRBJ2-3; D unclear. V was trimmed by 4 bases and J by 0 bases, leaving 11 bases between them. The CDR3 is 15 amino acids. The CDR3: CASSSASVSTDTQYF. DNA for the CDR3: TGTGCCAGCAGTTCCGCCAGCGTGAGCACAGATACGCAGTATTTT.

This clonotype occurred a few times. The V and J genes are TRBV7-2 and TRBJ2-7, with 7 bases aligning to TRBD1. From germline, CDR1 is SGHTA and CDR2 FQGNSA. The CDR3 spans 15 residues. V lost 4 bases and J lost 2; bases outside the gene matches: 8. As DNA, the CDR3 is TGTGCCAGCAGCTATGATCCCGACAGGGCCTACGAGCAGTACTTC. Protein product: CASSYDPDRAYEQYF.

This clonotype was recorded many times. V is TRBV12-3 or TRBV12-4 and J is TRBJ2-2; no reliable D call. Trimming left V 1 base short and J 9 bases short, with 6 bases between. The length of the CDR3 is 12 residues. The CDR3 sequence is CASSLGPRELFF. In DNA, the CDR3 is TGTGCCAGCAGTTTAGGGCCGAGGGAGCTGTTTTTT.

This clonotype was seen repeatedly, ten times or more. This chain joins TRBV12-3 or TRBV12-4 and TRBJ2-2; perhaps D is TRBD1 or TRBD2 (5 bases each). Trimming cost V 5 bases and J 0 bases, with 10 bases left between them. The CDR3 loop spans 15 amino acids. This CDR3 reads CASSTGTTNTGELFF. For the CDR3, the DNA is TGTGCCAGCAGTACGGGGACGACGAACACCGGGGAGCTGTTTTTT.

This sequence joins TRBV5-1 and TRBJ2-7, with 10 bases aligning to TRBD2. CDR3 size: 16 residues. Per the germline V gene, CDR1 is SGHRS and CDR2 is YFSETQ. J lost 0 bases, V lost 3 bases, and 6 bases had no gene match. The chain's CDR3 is CASSYPSGGSSYEQYF. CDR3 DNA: TGCGCCAGCAGCTACCCTAGCGGGGGATCCTCCTACGAGCAGTACTTC.

This chain's CDR3 is CSVEWDRGLADTQYF. The CDR3 nucleotides are TGCAGCGTTGAATGGGACAGGGGGCTGGCAGATACGCAGTATTTT. The gene calls are TRBV29-1 and TRBJ2-3; TRBD1 matches at 12 bases. Trimming at V came to 2 bases and at J to 4 bases, leaving 4 bases not matched to a gene. CDR3 length equals 15 residues. CDR1 and CDR2 from the germline V gene are SQVTM and ANQGSEA.

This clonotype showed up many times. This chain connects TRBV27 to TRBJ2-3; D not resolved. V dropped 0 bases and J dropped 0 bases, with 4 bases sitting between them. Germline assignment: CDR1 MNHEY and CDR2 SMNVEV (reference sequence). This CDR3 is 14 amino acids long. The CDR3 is CASSLSSSTDTQYF. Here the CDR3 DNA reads TGTGCCAGCAGTTTATCGTCTAGCACAGATACGCAGTATTTT.

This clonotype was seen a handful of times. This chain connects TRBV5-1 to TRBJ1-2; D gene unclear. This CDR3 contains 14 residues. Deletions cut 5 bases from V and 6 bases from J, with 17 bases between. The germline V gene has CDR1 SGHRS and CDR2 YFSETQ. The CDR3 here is CASRYWGSQDGYTF. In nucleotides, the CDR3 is TGCGCCAGCAGGTACTGGGGATCCCAGGATGGCTACACCTTC.

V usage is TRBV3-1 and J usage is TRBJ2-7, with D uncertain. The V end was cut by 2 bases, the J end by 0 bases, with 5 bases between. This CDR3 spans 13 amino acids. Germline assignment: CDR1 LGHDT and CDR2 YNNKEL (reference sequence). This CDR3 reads CASSQLSSYEQYF. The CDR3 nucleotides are TGTGCCAGCAGCCAACTTAGCTCCTACGAGCAGTACTTC.

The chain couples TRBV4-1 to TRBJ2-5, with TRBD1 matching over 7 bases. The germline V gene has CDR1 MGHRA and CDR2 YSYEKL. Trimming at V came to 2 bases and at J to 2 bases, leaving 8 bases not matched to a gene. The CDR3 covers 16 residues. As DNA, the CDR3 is TGCGCCAGCAGCCAAATTGTGACGACAGGGCAAGAGACCCAGTACTTC. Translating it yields CASSQIVTTGQETQYF.

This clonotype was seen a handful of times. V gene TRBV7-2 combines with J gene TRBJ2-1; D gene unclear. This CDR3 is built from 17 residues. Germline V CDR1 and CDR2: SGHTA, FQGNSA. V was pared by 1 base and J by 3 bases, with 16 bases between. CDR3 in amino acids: CASSLGAAGGVYNEQFF. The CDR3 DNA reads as TGTGCCAGCAGCTTAGGGGCGGCTGGTGGGGTCTACAATGAGCAGTTCTTC.

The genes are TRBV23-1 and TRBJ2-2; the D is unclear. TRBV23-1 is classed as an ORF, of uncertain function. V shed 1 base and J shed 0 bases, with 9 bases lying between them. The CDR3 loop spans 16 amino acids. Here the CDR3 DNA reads TGCGCCAGCAGTCAATACAAGGATACGAACACCGGGGAGCTGTTTTTT. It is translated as CASSQYKDTNTGELFF.

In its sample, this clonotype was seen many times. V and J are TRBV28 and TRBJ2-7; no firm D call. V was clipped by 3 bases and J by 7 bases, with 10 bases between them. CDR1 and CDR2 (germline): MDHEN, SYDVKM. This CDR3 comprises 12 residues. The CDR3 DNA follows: TGTGCCAGCAGTTTCACCTCCCGGGAGCAGTACTTC. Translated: CASSFTSREQYF.

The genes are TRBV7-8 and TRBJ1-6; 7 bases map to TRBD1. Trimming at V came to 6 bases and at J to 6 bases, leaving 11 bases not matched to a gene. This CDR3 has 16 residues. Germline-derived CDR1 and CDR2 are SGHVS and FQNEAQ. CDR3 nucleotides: TGTGCCAGCAGGATTTCAGGGGGGGGCGGTAATTCACCCCTCCACTTT. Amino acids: CASRISGGGGNSPLHF.

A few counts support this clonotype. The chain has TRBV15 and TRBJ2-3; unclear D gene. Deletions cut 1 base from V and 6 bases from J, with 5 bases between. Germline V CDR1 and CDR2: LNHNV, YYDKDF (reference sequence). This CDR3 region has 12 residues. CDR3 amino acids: CATSRVSDTQYF. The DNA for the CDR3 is TGTGCCACCAGCAGAGTTAGCGATACGCAGTATTTT.

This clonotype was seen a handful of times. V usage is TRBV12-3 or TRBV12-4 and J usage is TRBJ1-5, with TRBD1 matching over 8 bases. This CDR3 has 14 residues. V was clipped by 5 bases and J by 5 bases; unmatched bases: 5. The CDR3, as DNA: TGTGCCAGCAGTGGACAGGGCTTGTATCAGCCCCAGCATTTT. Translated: CASSGQGLYQPQHF.

In DNA, the CDR3 is TGCGCCAGCAGTGGAACTAGTTTAGTTGGGCAGTTCTTC. Its protein product is CASSGTSLVGQFF. The chain uses TRBV10-1 and TRBJ2-1, with a possible D match to TRBD2 (5 bases). Trimming took off 4 bases at V and 12 bases at J, with 16 bases between the two ends. Per germline, CDR1 WNHNN and CDR2 SYGVQD (reference sequence). The CDR3 contains 13 residues.

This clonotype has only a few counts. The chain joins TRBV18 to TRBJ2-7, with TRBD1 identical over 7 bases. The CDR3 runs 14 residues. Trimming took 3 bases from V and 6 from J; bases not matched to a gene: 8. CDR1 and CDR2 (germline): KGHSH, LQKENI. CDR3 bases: TGTGCCAGCTCACCTACACAGGGGATATTCGAGCAGTACTTC. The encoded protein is CASSPTQGIFEQYF.

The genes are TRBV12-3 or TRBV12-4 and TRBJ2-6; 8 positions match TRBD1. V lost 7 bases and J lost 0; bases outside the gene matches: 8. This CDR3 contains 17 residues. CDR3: CASTTGTGSSGANVLTF. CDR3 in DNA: TGTGCCAGCACTACCGGGACAGGAAGCTCTGGGGCCAACGTCCTGACTTTC.

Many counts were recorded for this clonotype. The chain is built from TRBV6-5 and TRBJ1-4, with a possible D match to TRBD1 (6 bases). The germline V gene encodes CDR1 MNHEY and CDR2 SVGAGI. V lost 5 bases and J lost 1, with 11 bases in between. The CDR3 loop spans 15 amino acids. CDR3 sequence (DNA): TGTGCCAGCAGTAGCCTACAGGGAACTAATGAAAAACTGTTTTTT. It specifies CASSSLQGTNEKLFF.

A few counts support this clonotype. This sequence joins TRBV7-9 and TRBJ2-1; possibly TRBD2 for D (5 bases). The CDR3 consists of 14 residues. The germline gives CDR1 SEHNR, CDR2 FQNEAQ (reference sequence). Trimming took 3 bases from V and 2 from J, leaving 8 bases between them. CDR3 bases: TGTGCCAGCAGCTTTTCCGGGGCCTACAATGAGCAGTTCTTC. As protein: CASSFSGAYNEQFF.